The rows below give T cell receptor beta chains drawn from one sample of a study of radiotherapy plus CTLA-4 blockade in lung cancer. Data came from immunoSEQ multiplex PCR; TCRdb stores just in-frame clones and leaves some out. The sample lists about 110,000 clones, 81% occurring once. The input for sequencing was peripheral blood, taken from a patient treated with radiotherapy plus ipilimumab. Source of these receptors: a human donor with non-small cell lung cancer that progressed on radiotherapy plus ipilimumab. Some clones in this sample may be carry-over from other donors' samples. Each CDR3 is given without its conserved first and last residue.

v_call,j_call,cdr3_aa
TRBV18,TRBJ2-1,ASSPGRGSYNEQF
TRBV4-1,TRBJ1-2,ASSSLGGGYT
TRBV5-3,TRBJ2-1,ARSYSGPIALFYNEQF
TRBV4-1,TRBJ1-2,ASSQDRGLGYGYT
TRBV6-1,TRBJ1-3,ASSVSGSGNTIY
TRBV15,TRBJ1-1,ATSQDRNTEAF
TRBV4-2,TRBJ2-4,ASSYIRDETKNIQY
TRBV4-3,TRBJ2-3,ASSRTGVVDTDTQY
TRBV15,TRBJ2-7,ATSRDPGKGYEQY
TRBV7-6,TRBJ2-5,ASSHNRGKETQY
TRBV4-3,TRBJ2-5,ASSQDGRPQETQY
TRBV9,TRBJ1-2,ASSPRGANYGYT
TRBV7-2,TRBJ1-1,ASSPGAANTEAF
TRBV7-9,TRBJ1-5,ASSWTLGQPQH
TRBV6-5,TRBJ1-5,ASRPPGNQPQH
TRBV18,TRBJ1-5,ASSLRQGTEINQPQH
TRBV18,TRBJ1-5,ASSQTGEDQPQH
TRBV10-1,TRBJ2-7,ASSDRPERPYEQY
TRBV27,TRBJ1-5,ASSQGQGHQPQH
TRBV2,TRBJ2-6,ASRAGIFYRAGANVLT
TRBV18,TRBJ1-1,ASSPPSQGGGVTEAF
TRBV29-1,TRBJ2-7,SVEDLSSYEQY
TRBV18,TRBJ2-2,ASSPYLAGANTGELF
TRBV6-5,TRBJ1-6,ASSYQTGAHSPLH
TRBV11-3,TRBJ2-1,ASSLLGYNEQF
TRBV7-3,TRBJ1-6,ASSAQNGGSLH
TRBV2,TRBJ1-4,ASDPFTNVGKLF
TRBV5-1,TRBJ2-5,ASSLEGGLAGPQETQY